Detailed here is one T cell receptor (beta chain). This PCR relied on a set of 60 Vbeta primers and 13 Jbeta primers. Measured with immunoSEQ multiplex PCR; TCRdb has only the in-frame clones, and not every one. In the table there are 200,000 or so clones, roughly 80% of which are singletons. The sample originates from a study of cytomegalovirus exposure and HLA in healthy donors. The junction had 12 bases not matched to a gene; V was cut back by 3 bases and J by 11 bases. Germline values: CDR1 GTSNPN, CDR2 SVGIG (reference sequence). CDR3 length equals 13 residues. Material: PBMCs. This sequence was found in a girl between 10 and 17 years old in good health and CMV-seronegative. The V gene is TRBV30, the J gene TRBJ2-5, with 7 bases matching TRBD2. The DNA of the CDR3 is TGTGCCTGGAGAGCTTCCCGCCGGCGGGAGCAGTACTTC. It translates to CAWRASRRREQYF. Looking up the rest from reference TRBV30 and TRBJ2-5 gives the full variable domain: SQTIHQWPATLVQPVGSPLSLECTVEGTSNPNLYWYRQAAGRGLQLLFYSVGIGQISSEVPQNLSASRPQDRQFILSSKKLLLSDSGFYLCAWRASRRREQYFGPGTRLLVL.